Listed below are T cell receptor beta chains from one sample, sequenced in a study of shared clonotypes between healthy human individuals. Produced via immunoSEQ multiplex PCR; TCRdb's table is partial and in-frame only. Seen here are around 1.9 million clones, around 93% observed once, and the top ten hold roughly 1.7%. Sequenced: naive CD8+ T cells from PBMCs. The receptors come from a man between 18 and 29 years old in good health. Some clones in this sample may be carry-over from other donors' samples. Both conserved end residues are trimmed from each CDR3.

v_gene	CDR3aa
TRBV27	ASSPLGAGEYEQY
TRBV6-1	ASSEFQSLTDTQY
TRBV7-9	ASSQKTSGRDEQF
TRBV7-9	ASSSFSGRATGELF
TRBV29-1	SVRQGKAQY
TRBV2	ASSEGRVGYEQY
TRBV25-1	ASSDFRDRDLNEQF
TRBV7-8	ASSLVGRGETQY
TRBV5-6	ASSLGQGAAF
TRBV29-1	SVVGELGGNEKLF
TRBV7-9	ASSLGSGGRYYGYT
TRBV11-3	ASVPSLRDRDYSSTDTQY
TRBV2	ASIPSGRGNEQF
TRBV12-2	ASRRGGGRALPGDTQY
TRBV28	ASSLMTSLSYNEQF
TRBV9	ASSALGGYNEQF
TRBV28	ASSSPPLEQGTIVSGEKLF
TRBV19	ASRRGLYTEAF
TRBV18	ASSPSMRLAKNIQY
TRBV27	ASSFRGSGNTIY
TRBV2	ASSSGTSDQETQY
TRBV2	ASKQGYSYEQY
TRBV27	ASRMGQGGFYEQY
TRBV28	ASSRGLGGPNTGELF
TRBV19	ASSSPGIRGYT